The T cell receptor (beta chain) under discussion was sequenced for a study of blood T cell repertoires in COVID-19. On the study more broadly: Researchers got acute and convalescent COVID-19 samples from the United States, Italy and Spain. In each case, the material was cDNA or gDNA derived from T cells, B-cell-depleted T cells, or PBMCs.

Germline V gene lookup returns CDR1 SGHAT and CDR2 FQDESV (reference sequence). The V and J ends lost 4 bases and 1 base, in that order; junction bases with no gene match: 3. The CDR3 is 14 amino acids. TCRdb's copy holds only in-frame clones and misses some; the assay was immunoSEQ multiplex PCR. The table has some 100,000 clones, roughly nine tenths seen once. The J gene is TRBJ2-5, the V gene TRBV11-1, with TRBD1 matching over 7 bases. The specimen was peripheral blood. This sequence originates from a man aged 45-65 years with active COVID-19. Here the CDR3 reads CASSSRTGQETQYF. In nucleotides, the CDR3 is TGTGCCAGCAGCTCCCGGACAGGCCAAGAGACCCAGTACTTC.